This paragraph reports one T cell receptor beta chain. The sample is drawn from a study of blood T cell repertoires in COVID-19. On the study more broadly: COVID-19 samples collected from the United States, Italy and Spain covered acute and convalescent phases. The cDNA or gDNA used as material had been derived from T cells, B-cell-depleted T cells, or PBMCs.

This CDR3 has 18 amino acids. Authors' methods: The assay estimated nucleated cells by amplifying reference gene primers. TCRdb keeps only in-frame clones here, not all; method: immunoSEQ multiplex PCR. V and J calls and clone size are as listed in that table; D and trimming were resolved from the DNA. The sample holds about 320,000 clones; around four fifths are singletons and the top ten take approximately 1.3%. V gene TRBV12-1 combines with J gene TRBJ1-1; TRBD1 was called by the table and not checked on the DNA. TRBV12-1 is labeled a pseudogene. This TCR derives from a woman aged 45-59 years with acute or convalescent COVID-19. Sequenced input: peripheral blood. The DNA of the CDR3 is TGTGCCAGCAGCTTTCCCCCTCATAGGCAGGGGGCGCGCACTGAAGCTTTCTTT. This sequence encodes CASSFPPHRQGARTEAFF.